This T cell receptor (beta chain) is drawn from a study of chemoradiotherapy in HPV16-positive cancers. Whole-study findings and limits: For HPV16-positive patients, expanding HPV-responsive T cells associated with longer recurrence-free survival. HPV-specific T cells were functionally defined from only a couple of HPV16-positive patients.

The CDR3 consists of 15 residues. Germline V CDR1 and CDR2: MGHRA, YSYEKL. Trimming cost V 0 bases and J 7 bases, with 15 bases left between them. A note on this clone: Antigen specificity is unknown.

TCRdb's copy holds only in-frame clones and misses some; the assay was immunoSEQ multiplex PCR. The sample shows about 22,000 clones, approximately 90% of them seen only once. The clonotype was recovered from a human donor with HPV-associated anogenital cancer. The source was blood, collected from a patient who underwent chemoradiotherapy. The chain employs TRBV4-1 and TRBJ1-2; tentatively, D is TRBD1 (5 bases). The CDR3 DNA is TGCGCCAGCAGCCAAGAGGAGAGGGAAGGGACTGGCTACACCTTC. It encodes CASSQEEREGTGYTF.